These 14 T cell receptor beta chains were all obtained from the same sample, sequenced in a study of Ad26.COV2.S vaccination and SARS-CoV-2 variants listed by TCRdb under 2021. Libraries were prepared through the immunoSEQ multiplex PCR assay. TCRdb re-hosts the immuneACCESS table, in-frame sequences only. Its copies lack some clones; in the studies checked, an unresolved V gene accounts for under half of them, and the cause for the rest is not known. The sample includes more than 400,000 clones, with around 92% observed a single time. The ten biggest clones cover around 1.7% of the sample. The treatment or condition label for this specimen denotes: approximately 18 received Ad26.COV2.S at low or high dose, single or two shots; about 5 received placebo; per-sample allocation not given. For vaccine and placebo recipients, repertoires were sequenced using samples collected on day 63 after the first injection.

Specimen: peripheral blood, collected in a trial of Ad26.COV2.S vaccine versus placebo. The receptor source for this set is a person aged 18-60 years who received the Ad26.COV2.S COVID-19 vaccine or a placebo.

The DNA for the CDR3 is TGCGCCAGCAGCACAATGGGAGCCAGAGGGGGGGAGACCCAGTACTTC. It encodes CASSTMGARGGETQYF. The rearrangement links TRBV5-1 to TRBJ2-5; D is perhaps TRBD1 or TRBD2 (6 bases each). Germline V gene lookup returns CDR1 SGHRS and CDR2 YFSETQ. V lost 4 bases and J lost 5, with 21 bases in between. The length of the CDR3 is 16 residues.

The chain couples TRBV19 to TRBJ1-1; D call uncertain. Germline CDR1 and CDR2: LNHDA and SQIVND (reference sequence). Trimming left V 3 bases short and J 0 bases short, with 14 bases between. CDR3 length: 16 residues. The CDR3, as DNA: TGTGCCAGTAGTATGGTGGGAGCCTGGATGAACACTGAAGCTTTCTTT. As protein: CASSMVGAWMNTEAFF.

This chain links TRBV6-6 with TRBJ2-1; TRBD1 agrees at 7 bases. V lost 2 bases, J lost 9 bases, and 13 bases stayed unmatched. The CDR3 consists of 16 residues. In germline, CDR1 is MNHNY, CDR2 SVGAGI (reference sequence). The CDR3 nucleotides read TGTGCCAGCAGTTACGCTCTCGGGACAGATAACTTTGAGCAGTTCTTC. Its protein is CASSYALGTDNFEQFF.

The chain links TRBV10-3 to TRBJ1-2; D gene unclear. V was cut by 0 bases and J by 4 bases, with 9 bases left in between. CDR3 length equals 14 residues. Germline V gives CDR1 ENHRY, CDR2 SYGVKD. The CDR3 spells CAISESISSYGYTF. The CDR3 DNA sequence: TGTGCCATCAGTGAGTCGATTAGCAGCTATGGCTACACCTTC.

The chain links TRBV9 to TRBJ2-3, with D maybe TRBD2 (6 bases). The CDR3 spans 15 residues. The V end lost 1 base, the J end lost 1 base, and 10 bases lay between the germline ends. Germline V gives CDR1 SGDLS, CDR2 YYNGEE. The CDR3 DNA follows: TGTGCCAGCAGCGTATGGGGGGAAGGCACAGATACGCAGTATTTT. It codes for CASSVWGEGTDTQYF.

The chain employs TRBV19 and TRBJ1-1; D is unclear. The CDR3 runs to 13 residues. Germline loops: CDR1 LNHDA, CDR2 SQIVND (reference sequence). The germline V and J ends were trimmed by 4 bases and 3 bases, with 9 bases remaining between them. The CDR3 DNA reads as TGTGCCAGTAGTAGATTCGGCTACACTGAAGCTTTCTTT. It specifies CASSRFGYTEAFF.

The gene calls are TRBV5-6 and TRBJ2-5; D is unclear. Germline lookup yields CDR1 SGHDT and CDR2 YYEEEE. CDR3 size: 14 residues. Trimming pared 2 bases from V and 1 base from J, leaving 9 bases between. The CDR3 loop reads CASSFRDGQETQYF. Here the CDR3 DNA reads TGTGCCAGCAGCTTCCGTGACGGCCAAGAGACCCAGTACTTC.

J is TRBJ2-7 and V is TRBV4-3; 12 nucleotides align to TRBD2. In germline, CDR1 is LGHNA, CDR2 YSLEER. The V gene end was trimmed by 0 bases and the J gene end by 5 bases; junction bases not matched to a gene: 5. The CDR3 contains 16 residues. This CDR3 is CASSQDVTSGGNEQYF. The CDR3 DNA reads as TGCGCCAGCAGCCAAGATGTTACTAGCGGGGGGAACGAGCAGTACTTC.

The CDR3 protein is CASSLSGGGTGYEQYF. The CDR3 DNA is TGTGCCAGCAGCTTATCGGGGGGCGGAACTGGCTACGAGCAGTACTTC. The V and J genes are TRBV13 and TRBJ2-7; tentatively, D is TRBD2 (7 bases). The length of the CDR3 is 16 residues. The V end was cut by 2 bases, the J end by 3 bases, with 17 bases between. The germline gives CDR1 PRHDT, CDR2 FYEKMQ (reference sequence).

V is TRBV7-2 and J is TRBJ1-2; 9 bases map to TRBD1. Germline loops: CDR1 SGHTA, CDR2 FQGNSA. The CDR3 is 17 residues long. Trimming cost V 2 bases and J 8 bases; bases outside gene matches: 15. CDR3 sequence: CASSLYFPGQGSPGYTF. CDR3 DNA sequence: TGTGCCAGCAGCTTATATTTTCCGGGACAGGGCTCACCCGGCTACACCTTC.

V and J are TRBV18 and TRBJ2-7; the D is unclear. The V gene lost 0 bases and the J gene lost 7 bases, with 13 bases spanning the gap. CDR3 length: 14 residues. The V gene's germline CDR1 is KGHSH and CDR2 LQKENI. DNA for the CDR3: TGTGCCAGCTCACCACCGGAAGTGGTAGAGGAGCAGTACTTC. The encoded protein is CASSPPEVVEEQYF.

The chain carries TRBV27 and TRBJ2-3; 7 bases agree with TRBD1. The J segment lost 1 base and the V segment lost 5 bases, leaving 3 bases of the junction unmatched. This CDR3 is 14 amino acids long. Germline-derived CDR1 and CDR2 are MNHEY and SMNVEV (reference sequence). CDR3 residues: CASSAGQGTDTQYF. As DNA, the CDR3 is TGTGCCAGCAGTGCCGGACAGGGCACAGATACGCAGTATTTT.

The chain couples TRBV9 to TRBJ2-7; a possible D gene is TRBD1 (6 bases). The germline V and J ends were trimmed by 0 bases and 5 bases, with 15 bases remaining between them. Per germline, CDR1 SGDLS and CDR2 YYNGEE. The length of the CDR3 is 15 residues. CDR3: CASSVGSNRAHEQYF. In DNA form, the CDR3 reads TGTGCCAGCAGCGTAGGCAGTAACAGGGCCCACGAGCAGTACTTC.

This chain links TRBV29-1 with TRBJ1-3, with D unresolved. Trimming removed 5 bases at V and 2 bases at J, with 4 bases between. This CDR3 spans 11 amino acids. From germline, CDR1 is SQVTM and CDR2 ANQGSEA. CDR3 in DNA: TGCAGCGTTACTGCTGGAAACACCATATATTTT. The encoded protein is CSVTAGNTIYF.